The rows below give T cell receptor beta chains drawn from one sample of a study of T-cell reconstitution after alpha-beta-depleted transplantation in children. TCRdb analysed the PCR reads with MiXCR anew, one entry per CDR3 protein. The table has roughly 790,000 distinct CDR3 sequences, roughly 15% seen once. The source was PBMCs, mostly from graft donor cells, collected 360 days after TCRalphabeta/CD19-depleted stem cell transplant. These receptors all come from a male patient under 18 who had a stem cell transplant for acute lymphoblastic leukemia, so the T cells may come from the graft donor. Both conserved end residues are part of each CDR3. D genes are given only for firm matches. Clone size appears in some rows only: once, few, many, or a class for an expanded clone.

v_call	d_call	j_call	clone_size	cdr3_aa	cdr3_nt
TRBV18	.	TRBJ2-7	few	CASSPTTAGAQYEQYF	TGTGCCAGCTCACCAACCACGGCAGGGGCGCAGTACGAGCAGTACTTC
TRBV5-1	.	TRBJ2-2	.	CASSASTGKRELFF	TGCGCCAGCAGCGCCTCAACAGGGAAACGGGAGCTGTTTTTT
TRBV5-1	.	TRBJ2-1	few	CASSLGSAWVDEQFF	TGCGCCAGCAGCTTGGGGTCCGCCTGGGTGGATGAGCAGTTCTTC
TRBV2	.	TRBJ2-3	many	CASIPGRSGRATQYF	TGTGCCAGCATCCCCGGCCGTAGCGGAAGGGCCACGCAGTATTTT
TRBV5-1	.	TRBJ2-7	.	CASSPSTSGTTFSYEQYF	TGCGCCAGCAGCCCCTCGACCTCCGGGACAACTTTTTCTTACGAGCAGTACTTC
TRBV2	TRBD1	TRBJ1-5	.	CASRHGQGGQPQHF	TGTGCCAGCAGACATGGACAGGGCGGCCAGCCCCAGCATTTT
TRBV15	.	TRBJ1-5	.	CATSRDRGGGQPQHF	TGTGCCACCAGCAGAGATCGGGGGGGTGGACAGCCCCAGCATTTT
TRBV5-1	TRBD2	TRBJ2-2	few	CASSRLSGSITGTGELFF	TGCGCCAGCAGCCGACTAAGCGGGAGCATCACGGGCACCGGGGAGCTGTTTTTT
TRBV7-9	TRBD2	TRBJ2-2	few	CASSFIPSGRSPGELFF	TGTGCCAGCAGCTTTATCCCTAGCGGGAGGAGTCCCGGGGAGCTGTTTTTT
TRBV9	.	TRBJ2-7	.	CASSSYGQNSYEQYF	TGTGCCAGCAGCTCGTATGGGCAGAACTCCTACGAGCAGTACTTC
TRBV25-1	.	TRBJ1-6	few	CASGGNSPLHF	TGTGCCAGCGGCGGGAATTCACCCCTCCACTTT
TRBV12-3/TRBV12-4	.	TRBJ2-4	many	CASSSAAKNIQYF	TGTGCCAGCAGTTCCGCGGCCAAAAACATTCAGTACTTC
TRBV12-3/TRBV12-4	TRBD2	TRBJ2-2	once	CTSSLKFGELAGNTGELFF	TGTACCAGCAGTTTAAAATTTGGGGAACTAGCGGGAAACACCGGGGAGCTGTTTTTT
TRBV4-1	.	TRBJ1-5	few	CASSQLGTLNQPQHF	TGCGCCAGCAGCCAATTAGGGACACTTAATCAGCCCCAGCATTTT
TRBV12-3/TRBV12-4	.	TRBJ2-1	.	CASSLRLGEQFF	TGTGCCAGCAGTCTCCGGTTGGGTGAGCAGTTCTTC
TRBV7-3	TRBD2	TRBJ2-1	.	CASSSAGANEQFF	TGTGCCAGCAGCTCTGCGGGAGCTAATGAGCAGTTCTTC
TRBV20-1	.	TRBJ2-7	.	CSAQSKYEQYF	TGCAGTGCTCAGTCCAAGTACGAGCAGTACTTC
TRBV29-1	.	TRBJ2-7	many	CSVELVGNEQYF	TGCAGCGTTGAACTAGTTGGCAACGAGCAGTACTTC
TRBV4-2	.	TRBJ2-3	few	CASSQASRLSTDTQYF	TGTGCCAGCAGCCAAGCAAGTCGCCTGAGCACAGATACGCAGTATTTT
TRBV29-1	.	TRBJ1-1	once	CSVNEGFMYTEAFF	TGCAGCGTTAACGAAGGGTTCATGTACACTGAAGCTTTCTTT
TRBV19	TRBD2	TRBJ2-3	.	CASRIAGADTQYF	TGTGCCAGTAGGATAGCGGGAGCAGATACGCAGTATTTT
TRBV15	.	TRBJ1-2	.	CATSPRPHSWGPLGGGYTF	TGTGCCACCAGCCCCCGACCCCATTCGTGGGGGCCTCTGGGGGGTGGCTACACCTTC
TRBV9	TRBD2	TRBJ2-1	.	CASSGPGLGNEQFF	TGTGCCAGCAGCGGACCGGGACTAGGAAATGAGCAGTTCTTC
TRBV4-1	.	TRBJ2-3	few	CASSQDPPAGQTDTQYF	TGCGCCAGCAGCCAAGACCCCCCGGCGGGACAGACAGATACGCAGTATTTT
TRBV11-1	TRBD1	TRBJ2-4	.	CASSRQGGTDIQYF	TGTGCCAGCAGTCGACAGGGTGGTACGGACATTCAGTACTTC
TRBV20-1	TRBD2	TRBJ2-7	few	CSALGTSAYEQYF	TGCAGTGCGCTGGGGACTAGCGCCTACGAGCAGTACTTC
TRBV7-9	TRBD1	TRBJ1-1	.	CASSQRTGANTEAFF	TGTGCCAGCAGCCAACGAACAGGGGCGAACACTGAAGCTTTCTTT
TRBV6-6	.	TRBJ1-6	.	CASSRQDNSPLHF	TGTGCCAGCAGCCGACAAGATAATTCACCCCTCCACTTT
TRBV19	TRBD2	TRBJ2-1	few	CASTPLRTRLFF	TGTGCCAGTACCCCCTTGAGGACTAGGTTGTTCTTC
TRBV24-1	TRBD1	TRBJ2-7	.	CATSDAGTGVVEQYF	TGTGCCACCAGTGATGCCGGGACAGGGGTCGTAGAGCAGTACTTC
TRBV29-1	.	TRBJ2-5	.	CSVAAPETQYF	TGCAGCGTTGCCGCCCCCGAGACCCAGTACTTC